This T cell receptor (beta chain) originates from a study of blood T cell repertoires in COVID-19. Study background: Samples came from the United States, Italy and Spain, spanning acute and convalescent COVID-19. Nucleic acid was either cDNA or gDNA, and it came from T cells, B-cell-depleted T cells, or PBMCs.

Per the original data handling: Amplified reference gene primers provided the basis for estimating nucleated cell counts. TCRdb's table, derived via immunoSEQ multiplex PCR, lists solely in-frame clones and lacks some. That table supplies the V and J calls and clone size; D and trimming were determined from the DNA. The data contain roughly 50,000 clones, around 84% of them seen just once; the ten biggest clones take up 10% to 15%. The CDR3 totals 15 residues. With V trimmed by 0 bases and J by 3 bases, 4 bases remained unmatched. The germline CDR1 and CDR2 sequences are SGHNT and YYREEE (reference sequence).

This receptor was identified in a woman older than 75 with acute or convalescent COVID-19. This chain connects TRBV5-4 to TRBJ1-1; TRBD1 matches at 8 bases. What was sequenced was peripheral blood. Here the CDR3 reads CASSLEPGQDTEAFF. In nucleotides, the CDR3 is TGTGCCAGCAGCTTGGAGCCGGGACAGGACACTGAAGCTTTCTTT.